The following is a T cell receptor (beta chain) sequence with its context. Its antigen remains unidentified. The data were obtained in a study of T-cell reconstitution after alpha-beta-depleted transplantation in children. Whole-study findings and limits: Surviving recipient T cells and thymic progenitors underlay high day-60 TCRbeta diversity in some patients. By about two months after transplant, alpha-beta T cells reportedly arose from several hundred graft clones that had expanded. T-cell numbers and diversity, one year after transplant, stemmed largely from T cells that were newly produced.

Trimming took 3 bases from V and 0 from J, leaving 12 bases between them. CDR1 MDHEN and CDR2 SYDVKM come from the germline V gene. The CDR3 sequence is 15 residues long. During its preparation, the TCRbeta library received unique molecular identifiers. TCRdb re-called the PCR reads with MiXCR, one entry per CDR3 protein. This table holds just over 950,000 distinct CDR3 sequences, about 31% found once. The TCR was taken from a boy under three years old who had a stem cell transplant for SCID, so the T cells may come from the graft donor. The sequencing here drew on PBMCs, mostly from graft donor cells, taken 360 days after TCRalphabeta/CD19-depleted stem cell transplant. V gene TRBV28 combines with J gene TRBJ2-7, with D perhaps TRBD1 (6 bases). In DNA form, the CDR3 reads TGTGCCAGCAGTTTCCGGGACAACCACTCCTACGAGCAGTACTTC. Encoded protein: CASSFRDNHSYEQYF.